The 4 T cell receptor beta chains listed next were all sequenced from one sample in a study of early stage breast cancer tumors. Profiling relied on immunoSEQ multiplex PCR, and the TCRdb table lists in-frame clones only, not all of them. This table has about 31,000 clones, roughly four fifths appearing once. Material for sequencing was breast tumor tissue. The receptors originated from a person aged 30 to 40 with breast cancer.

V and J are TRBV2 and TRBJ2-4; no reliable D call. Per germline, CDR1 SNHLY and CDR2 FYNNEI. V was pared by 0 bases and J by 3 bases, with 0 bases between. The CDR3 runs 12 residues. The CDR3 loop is CASSEAKNIQYF. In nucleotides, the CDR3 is TGTGCCAGCAGTGAAGCCAAAAACATTCAGTACTTC. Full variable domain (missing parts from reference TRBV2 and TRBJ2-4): EPEVTQTPSHQVTQMGQEVILRCVPISNHLYFYWYRQILGQKVEFLVSFYNNEISEKSEIFDDQFSVERPDGSNFTLKIRSTKLEDSAMYFCASSEAKNIQYFGAGTRLSVL.

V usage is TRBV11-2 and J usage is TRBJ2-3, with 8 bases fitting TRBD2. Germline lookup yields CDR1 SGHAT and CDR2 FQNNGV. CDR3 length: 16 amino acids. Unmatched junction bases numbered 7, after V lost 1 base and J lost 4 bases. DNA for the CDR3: TGTGCCAGCAGCTTAGCAGCGGGAGTTAGGGCAGATACGCAGTATTTT. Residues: CASSLAAGVRADTQYF. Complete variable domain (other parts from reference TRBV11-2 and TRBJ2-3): EAGVAQSPRYKIIEKRQSVAFWCNPISGHATLYWYQQILGQGPKLLIQFQNNGVVDDSQLPKDRFSAERLKGVDSTLKIQPAKLEDSAVYLCASSLAAGVRADTQYFGPGTRLTVL.

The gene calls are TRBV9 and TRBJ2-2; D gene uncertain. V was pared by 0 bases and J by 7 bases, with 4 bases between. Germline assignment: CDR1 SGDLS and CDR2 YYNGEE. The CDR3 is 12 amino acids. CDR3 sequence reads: CASSVGIGELFF. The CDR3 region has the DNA TGTGCCAGCAGCGTAGGGATCGGGGAGCTGTTTTTT.

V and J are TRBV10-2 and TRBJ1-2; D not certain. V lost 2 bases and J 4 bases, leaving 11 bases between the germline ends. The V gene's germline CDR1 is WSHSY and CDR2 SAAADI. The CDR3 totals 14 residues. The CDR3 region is CASSEMASSYGYTF. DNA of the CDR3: TGCGCCAGCAGTGAGATGGCCTCCTCCTATGGCTACACCTTC.